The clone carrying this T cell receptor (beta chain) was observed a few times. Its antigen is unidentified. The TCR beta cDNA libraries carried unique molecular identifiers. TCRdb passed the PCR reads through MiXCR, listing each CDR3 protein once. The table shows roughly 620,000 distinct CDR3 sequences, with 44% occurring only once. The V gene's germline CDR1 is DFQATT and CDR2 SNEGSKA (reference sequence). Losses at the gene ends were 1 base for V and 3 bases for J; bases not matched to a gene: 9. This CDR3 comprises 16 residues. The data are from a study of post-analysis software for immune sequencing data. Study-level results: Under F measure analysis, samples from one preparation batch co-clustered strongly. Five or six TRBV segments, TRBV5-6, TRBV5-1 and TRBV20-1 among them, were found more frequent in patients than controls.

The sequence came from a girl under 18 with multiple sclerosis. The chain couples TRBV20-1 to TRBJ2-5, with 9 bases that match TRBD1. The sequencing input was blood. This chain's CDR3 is CSARVPDRGIEETQYF. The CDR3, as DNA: TGCAGTGCTAGAGTCCCGGACAGGGGAATCGAAGAGACCCAGTACTTC.